The rows below give T cell receptor beta chains drawn from one sample of a study of blood T cell repertoires in COVID-19. Produced via immunoSEQ multiplex PCR; TCRdb's table is partial and in-frame only. The table includes fewer than 300,000 clones, around 85% detected once. The specimen sequenced was peripheral blood. The receptors derive from a man aged 50 to 59 with active or convalescent COVID-19. The conserved cysteine and the conserved F or W are not part of the CDR3 here.

V gene,CDR3 protein
TRBV24-1,ATSGTGNTGELF
TRBV5-5,ASRQTGSHEQY
TRBV12-5,ASGLVPLPISGRASMDTQY
TRBV19,ASSIHGARDYGYT
TRBV5-1,ASSLTGGTGYNEQF
TRBV4-1,ASSQPLAGALSYEQY
TRBV5-8,ASRPAGGNQPQH
TRBV5-5,ASSLALVHNQSQH
TRBV23-1,ASSRLPSRNTEAF
TRBV28,ASTLEGVSSNQPQH
TRBV29-1,SVEDPGSGSDYEQY
TRBV19,ASSIGSTGFTGPSLH
TRBV5-1,ASSFASGSYNEQF
TRBV4-2,ASSQDTTRNEQF
TRBV6-5,ASSYDGGWGSPLH
TRBV4-1,ASSQDTRKETQY
TRBV2,ASRRESTAKNIQY
TRBV4-2,ASSLNGAGVNEKLF
TRBV28,ASSFSSSGANVLT
TRBV15,ATSRGGSGRSRNEQY
TRBV19,ASTTGGNQPQH
TRBV5-1,ASSYSGTLSTDTQY
TRBV4-3,ASSLFARPGQQNEKLF
TRBV4-1,ASSDRGNTGELF
TRBV24-1,ATPDSGSPGNEQF
TRBV9,ASSISTGENTEAF
TRBV30,AWSVGRWGQKNTEAF